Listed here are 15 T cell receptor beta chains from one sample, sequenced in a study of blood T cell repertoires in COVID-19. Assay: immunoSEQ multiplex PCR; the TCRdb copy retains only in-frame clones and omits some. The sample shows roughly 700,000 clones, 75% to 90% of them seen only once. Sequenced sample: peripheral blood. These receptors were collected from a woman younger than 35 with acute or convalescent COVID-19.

In nucleotides, the CDR3 is TGTGCCAGCAGCGGATCTTACCTTATGCAGGTGACTGAAGCTTTCTTT. Residues: CASSGSYLMQVTEAFF. The V and J genes are TRBV11-2 and TRBJ1-1; D remains unclear. Germline V gene lookup returns CDR1 SGHAT and CDR2 FQNNGV. This CDR3 comprises 16 residues. V gave up 5 bases and J gave up 5 bases, with 21 bases separating them.

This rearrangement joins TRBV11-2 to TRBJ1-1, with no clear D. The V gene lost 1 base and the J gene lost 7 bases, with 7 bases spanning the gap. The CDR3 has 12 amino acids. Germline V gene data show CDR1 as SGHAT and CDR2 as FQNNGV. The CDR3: CASSLAGGEAFF. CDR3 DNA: TGTGCCAGCAGCTTAGCCGGCGGTGAAGCTTTCTTT. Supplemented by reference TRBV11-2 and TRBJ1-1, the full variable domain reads EAGVAQSPRYKIIEKRQSVAFWCNPISGHATLYWYQQILGQGPKLLIQFQNNGVVDDSQLPKDRFSAERLKGVDSTLKIQPAKLEDSAVYLCASSLAGGEAFFGQGTRLTVV.

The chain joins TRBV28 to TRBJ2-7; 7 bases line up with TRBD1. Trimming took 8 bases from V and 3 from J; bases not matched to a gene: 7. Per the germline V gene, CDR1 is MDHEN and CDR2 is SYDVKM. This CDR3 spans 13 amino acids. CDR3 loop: CASLKGANYEQYF. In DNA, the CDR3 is TGTGCCAGCTTGAAGGGGGCCAACTACGAGCAGTACTTC. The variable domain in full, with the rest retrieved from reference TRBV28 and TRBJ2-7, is DVKVTQSSRYLVKRTGEKVFLECVQDMDHENMFWYRQDPGLGLRLIYFSYDVKMKEKGDIPEGYSVSREKKERFSLILESASTNQTSMYLCASLKGANYEQYFGPGTRLTVT.

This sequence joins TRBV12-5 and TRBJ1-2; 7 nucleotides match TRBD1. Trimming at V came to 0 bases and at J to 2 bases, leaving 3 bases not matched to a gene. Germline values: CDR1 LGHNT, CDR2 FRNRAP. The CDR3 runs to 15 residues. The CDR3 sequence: CASGLVQGENYGYTF. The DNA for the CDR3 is TGTGCTAGTGGTTTGGTCCAGGGGGAAAACTATGGCTACACCTTC.

The CDR3 DNA reads TGTGCCAGCAGCCAAGCCAGGGGGGATCAGCCCCAGCATTTT. Amino acids: CASSQARGDQPQHF. The chain carries TRBV4-2 and TRBJ1-5; 7 bases map to TRBD1. The germline V gene encodes CDR1 LGHNA and CDR2 YNFKEQ. CDR3 size: 14 residues. V lost 1 base and J lost 5; bases outside the gene matches: 2.

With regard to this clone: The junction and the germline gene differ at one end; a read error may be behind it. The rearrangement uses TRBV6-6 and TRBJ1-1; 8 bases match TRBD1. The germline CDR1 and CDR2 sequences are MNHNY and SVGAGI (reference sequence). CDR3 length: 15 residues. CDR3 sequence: CASTIRAPGQGMVNF. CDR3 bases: TGTGCCAGCACCATACGGGCCCCCGGACAGGGTATGGTAAACTTT.

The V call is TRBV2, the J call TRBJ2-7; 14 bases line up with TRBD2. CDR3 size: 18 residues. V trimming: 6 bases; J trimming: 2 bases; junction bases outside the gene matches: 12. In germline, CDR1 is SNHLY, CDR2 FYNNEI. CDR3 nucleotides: TGTGCCAGCAGCACCCCGCCCGGACTAGCGGGGGGAACCTACGAGCAGTACTTC. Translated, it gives CASSTPPGLAGGTYEQYF.

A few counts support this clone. The CDR3 sequence: CASTTEDEKLFF. The CDR3 DNA sequence: TGTGCCAGCACAACGGAGGATGAAAAACTGTTTTTT. This chain connects TRBV28 to TRBJ1-4, with D uncertain. The CDR3 contains 12 residues. The germline V gene encodes CDR1 MDHEN and CDR2 SYDVKM. V lost 7 bases, J lost 6 bases, and 9 bases lay in between.

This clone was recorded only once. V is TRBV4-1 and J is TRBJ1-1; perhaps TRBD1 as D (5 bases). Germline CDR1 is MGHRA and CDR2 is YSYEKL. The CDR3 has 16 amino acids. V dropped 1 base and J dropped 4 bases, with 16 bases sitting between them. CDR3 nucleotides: TGCGCCAGCAGCCAAGTTGGGAGGGGCCAGGGCACTGAAGCTTTCTTT. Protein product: CASSQVGRGQGTEAFF.

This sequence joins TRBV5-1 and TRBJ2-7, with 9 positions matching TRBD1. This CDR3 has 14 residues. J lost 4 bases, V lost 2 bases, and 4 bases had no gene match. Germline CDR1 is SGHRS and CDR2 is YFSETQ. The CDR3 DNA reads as TGCGCCAGCAGCTTCCCGGACAGGGGTTACGAGCAGTACTTC. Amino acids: CASSFPDRGYEQYF.

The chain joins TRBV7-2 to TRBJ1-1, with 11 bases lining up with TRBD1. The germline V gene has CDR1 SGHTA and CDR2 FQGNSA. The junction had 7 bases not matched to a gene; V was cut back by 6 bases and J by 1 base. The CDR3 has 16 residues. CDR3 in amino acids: CASRSRTGGRNTEAFF. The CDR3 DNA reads TGTGCCAGCAGAAGCAGGACAGGGGGCAGGAACACTGAAGCTTTCTTT.

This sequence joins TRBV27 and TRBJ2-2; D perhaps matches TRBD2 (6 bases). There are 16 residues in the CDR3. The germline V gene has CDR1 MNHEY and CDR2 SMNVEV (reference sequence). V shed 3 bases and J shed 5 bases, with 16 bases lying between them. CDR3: CASSFPGDVGTGELFF. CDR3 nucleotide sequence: TGTGCCAGCAGTTTCCCGGGGGACGTGGGGACCGGGGAGCTGTTTTTT.

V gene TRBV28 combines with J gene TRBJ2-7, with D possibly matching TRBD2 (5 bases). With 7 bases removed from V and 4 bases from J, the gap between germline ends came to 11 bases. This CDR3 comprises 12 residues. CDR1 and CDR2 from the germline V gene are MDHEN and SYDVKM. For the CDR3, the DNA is TGTGCCAGCATGGGCAGAGGGTACGAGCAGTACTTC. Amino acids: CASMGRGYEQYF.

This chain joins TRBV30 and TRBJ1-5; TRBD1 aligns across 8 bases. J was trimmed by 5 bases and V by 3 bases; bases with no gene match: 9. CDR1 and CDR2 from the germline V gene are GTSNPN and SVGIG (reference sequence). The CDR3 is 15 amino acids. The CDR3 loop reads CAWRRTTGGDQPQHF. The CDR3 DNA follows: TGTGCCTGGAGGCGGACCACAGGGGGAGATCAGCCCCAGCATTTT.

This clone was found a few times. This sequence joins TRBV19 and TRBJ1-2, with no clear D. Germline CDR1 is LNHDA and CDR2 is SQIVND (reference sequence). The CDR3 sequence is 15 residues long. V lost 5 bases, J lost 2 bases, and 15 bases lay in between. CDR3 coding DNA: TGTGCCAGTAGTCCGGAGACCCTACCCAACTATGGCTACACCTTC. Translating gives CASSPETLPNYGYTF.